This T cell receptor (beta chain) emerged from a study of cytomegalovirus exposure and HLA in healthy donors. This CDR3 has 15 residues. The germline CDR1 and CDR2 sequences are MRHNA and SNTAGT. The V and J ends lost 10 bases and 7 bases, in that order; junction bases with no gene match: 13. 60 Vbeta and 13 Jbeta primers were used in PCR. Generated by immunoSEQ multiplex PCR, the TCRdb table keeps only in-frame clones and is missing some. The data hold around 170,000 clones, with about 77% observed a single time. Sequenced sample: PBMCs. The sequence derives from a woman in her 30s in good health and CMV-seropositive. The chain uses TRBV6-4 and TRBJ1-5; 10 positions match TRBD1. The CDR3 DNA follows: TGTGCCACCCCTTCAGACAGACAGGGGGCCCAGCCCCAGCATTTT. Residues: CATPSDRQGAQPQHF.